This is a list of T cell receptor beta chains from one sample in a study of blood T cell dynamics during melanoma immunotherapy. The table came from immunoSEQ multiplex PCR; TCRdb's copy has only in-frame clones and leaves some out. Seen here are tens of thousands of clones, around 80% observed once, and the top ten hold 10%. The sequencing used blood, collected from a patient treated with checkpoint blockade. Receptors were obtained from a human donor with melanoma. CDR3s include the opening cysteine and the closing phenylalanine or tryptophan. Fields, in order: V gene, J gene, D gene, clone size, CDR3 protein, CDR3 DNA. D genes are given only for firm matches. Expanded clones get a size class; other rows say once, few or many, or leave the size out.

TRBV7-9	TRBJ2-7	TRBD1	NA	CASSFPGQGTEQYF	TGTGCCAGCAGCTTTCCGGGACAGGGGACCGAGCAGTACTTC
TRBV5-4	TRBJ2-7	NA	NA	CASSLASGSNEQYF	TGTGCCAGCAGCTTGGCCTCAGGGAGTAACGAGCAGTACTTC
TRBV4-1	TRBJ2-2	TRBD1	few	CASSRGQGINTGELFF	TGCGCCAGCAGCCGAGGACAGGGTATTAACACCGGGGAGCTGTTTTTT
TRBV7-8	TRBJ1-1	NA	NA	CASSSKQMGGTEAFF	TGTGCCAGCAGCTCTAAACAAATGGGAGGCACTGAAGCTTTCTTT
TRBV6-4	TRBJ2-5	TRBD2	NA	CASSESSGRAEVKRTQYF	TGTGCCAGCAGTGAATCTAGCGGGAGGGCCGAGGTGAAGAGGACCCAGTACTTC
TRBV4-1	TRBJ2-5	NA	NA	CASSQDAGQGKETQYF	TGCGCCAGCAGCCAAGATGCGGGGCAGGGGAAGGAGACCCAGTACTTC
TRBV7-8	TRBJ1-6	NA	NA	CASSFRSSYNSPLHF	TGTGCCAGCAGCTTCAGGAGCTCCTATAATTCACCCCTCCACTTT
TRBV30	TRBJ2-3	NA	NA	CAWNRALITDTQYF	TGTGCCTGGAACCGGGCCCTGATCACAGATACGCAGTATTTT
TRBV5-1	TRBJ2-2	TRBD2	NA	CASSLFPLAGGRTGELFF	TGCGCCAGCAGCTTGTTCCCCCTAGCGGGGGGGAGAACCGGGGAGCTGTTTTTT
TRBV10-2	TRBJ2-5	NA	NA	CASSSIKTVLDGTQYF	TGCGCCAGCAGTTCCATAAAGACAGTTTTGGACGGGACCCAGTACTTC
TRBV9	TRBJ2-1	NA	NA	CASSPGRGGYNEQFF	TGTGCCAGCAGCCCTGGGCGAGGGGGCTACAATGAGCAGTTCTTC
TRBV7-9	TRBJ1-2	NA	few	CASSLALGQRYGYTF	TGTGCCAGCAGCTTAGCGCTGGGGCAACGGTATGGCTACACCTTC
TRBV28	TRBJ2-2	NA	NA	CASRGGGTGELFF	TGTGCCAGCAGAGGAGGGGGCACCGGGGAGCTGTTTTTT
TRBV7-9	TRBJ1-1	TRBD1	once	CASSLQQGFNLVNTEAFF	TGTGCCAGCAGCTTGCAACAGGGGTTCAATCTCGTGAACACTGAAGCTTTCTTT
TRBV30	TRBJ1-2	TRBD1	NA	CAWSLTGLGGYTF	TGTGCCTGGAGTCTGACAGGGTTGGGTGGCTACACCTTC
TRBV29-1	TRBJ1-2	NA	NA	CSVDAPSDGGVGYTF	TGCAGCGTCGACGCACCTTCGGACGGCGGTGTCGGCTACACCTTC
TRBV6-5	TRBJ1-1	TRBD1	few	CASSYGRGPTEAFF	TGTGCCAGCAGTTATGGCAGGGGGCCCACTGAAGCTTTCTTT
TRBV6-1	TRBJ2-4	NA	NA	CASSEVGLVAKNIQYF	TGTGCCAGCAGTGAAGTGGGGTTGGTAGCCAAAAACATTCAGTACTTC
TRBV6-5	TRBJ1-6	NA	medium-sized	CASSYPWVDNSPLHF	TGTGCCAGCAGTTACCCTTGGGTCGATAATTCACCCCTCCACTTT
TRBV27	TRBJ2-7	TRBD1	NA	CASSWGTGYEQYF	TGTGCCAGCAGTTGGGGGACAGGGTACGAGCAGTACTTC
TRBV6-1	TRBJ1-2	NA	NA	CASSEGWDQSGYTF	TGTGCCAGCAGTGAAGGGTGGGATCAGAGTGGCTACACCTTC
TRBV14	TRBJ2-5	NA	NA	CASSQITPQETQYF	TGTGCCAGCAGCCAAATAACACCCCAAGAGACCCAGTACTTC
TRBV7-2	TRBJ2-7	TRBD1	NA	CASSLAFATPDRVPYEQYF	TGTGCCAGCAGCTTAGCTTTCGCTACCCCGGACAGGGTCCCCTACGAGCAGTACTTC
TRBV5-4	TRBJ2-7	TRBD1	NA	CASSLTGGDEQYF	TGTGCCAGCAGCCTGACAGGGGGCGACGAGCAGTACTTC
TRBV7-8	TRBJ2-7	NA	NA	CASSLTGDEQYF	TGTGCCAGCAGCTTAACAGGTGACGAGCAGTACTTC
TRBV7-6	TRBJ2-7	NA	NA	CASSPIGVSYEQYF	TGTGCCAGCAGCCCCATAGGAGTTTCCTACGAGCAGTACTTC
TRBV4-2	TRBJ2-7	TRBD2	NA	CASSSGDLSYEQYF	TGTGCCAGCAGTAGCGGGGACCTCTCCTACGAGCAGTACTTC
TRBV7-2	TRBJ2-7	NA	NA	CASSLASRRYHEQYF	TGTGCCAGCAGCTTAGCCTCCCGACGATACCACGAGCAGTACTTC
TRBV7-9	TRBJ1-5	NA	NA	CASSLADQPQHF	TGTGCCAGCAGCTTAGCAGATCAGCCCCAGCATTTT
TRBV6-6	TRBJ2-4	TRBD2	NA	CASSYLGGTSGNIQYF	TGTGCCAGCAGTTACTTAGGCGGGACTAGCGGAAACATTCAGTACTTC
TRBV28	TRBJ1-3	NA	NA	CASFLRSPGRDTIYF	TGTGCCAGTTTCTTACGGTCTCCTGGGAGGGACACCATATATTTT
TRBV20-1	TRBJ1-2	NA	NA	CSAQAASGYTF	TGCAGTGCTCAAGCGGCGAGTGGCTACACCTTC
TRBV6-1	TRBJ1-3	TRBD1	NA	CASTRQGASGNTIYF	TGTGCCAGCACTCGACAGGGCGCCTCTGGAAACACCATATATTTT
TRBV7-9	TRBJ2-4	NA	NA	CASSPTRADVAKNIQYF	TGTGCCAGCAGCCCCACAAGGGCGGACGTTGCCAAAAACATTCAGTACTTC
TRBV7-7	TRBJ1-5	NA	few	CASSFGQFHQPQHF	TGTGCTAGCAGCTTCGGCCAGTTTCACCAGCCCCAGCATTTT
TRBV7-8	TRBJ2-5	NA	NA	CASRRGEGSQETQYF	TGTGCCAGCAGAAGGGGGGAGGGGTCCCAAGAGACCCAGTACTTC
TRBV5-4	TRBJ2-1	TRBD2	NA	CASSLGTSSYNEQFF	TGTGCCAGCAGCTTGGGGACTAGCTCGTACAATGAGCAGTTCTTC
TRBV6-1	TRBJ2-2	NA	NA	CASWLARNTGELFF	TGTGCCAGCTGGCTAGCGAGAAACACCGGGGAGCTGTTTTTT
TRBV12-5	TRBJ1-2	TRBD1	NA	CASGTDRGVVNGNYGYTF	TGTGCTAGTGGTACCGACAGGGGGGTAGTAAACGGGAACTATGGCTACACCTTC
TRBV5-1	TRBJ1-1	TRBD1	NA	CASSQRTGREGEAFF	TGCGCCAGCAGCCAACGGACAGGGAGGGAAGGTGAAGCTTTCTTT
TRBV27	TRBJ2-2	NA	NA	CASSLSYPTGELFF	TGTGCCAGCAGTTTATCTTACCCGACCGGGGAGCTGTTTTTT